Listed below are T cell receptor beta chains from one sample, sequenced in a study of blood T cell repertoires in COVID-19. Assay: immunoSEQ multiplex PCR; the TCRdb copy retains only in-frame clones and omits some. The sample yields around 65,000 clones, 75% to 90% seen once. Specimen: peripheral blood. These receptor sequences come from a human donor in a cohort sampled during active COVID-19. Each CDR3 is given with its conserved first and last residue. A D gene is named only where the DNA matches it firmly. Only part of the rows carry a size: once, few, many, or a class if the clone is expanded.

D gene,V gene,clone size,J gene,CDR3 protein,CDR3 DNA
TRBD1,TRBV9,.,TRBJ1-3,CASSATGTVVSGNTIYF,TGTGCCAGCAGCGCCACCGGGACAGTCGTCTCTGGAAACACCATATATTTT
TRBD1,TRBV27,.,TRBJ2-7,CASSSRGRSSYEQYF,TGTGCCAGCAGTTCAAGGGGGCGTAGCTCCTACGAGCAGTACTTC
TRBD1,TRBV5-1,.,TRBJ2-6,CASRRTGAGANVLTF,TGCGCCAGCAGACGGACAGGGGCTGGGGCCAACGTCCTGACTTTC
.,TRBV11-2,.,TRBJ2-3,CASSLTGGDTDTQYF,TGTGCCAGCAGCTTAACCGGCGGAGACACAGATACGCAGTATTTT
.,TRBV2,.,TRBJ2-3,CASRVAGRYTDTQYF,TGTGCCAGCAGAGTCGCGGGGCGATACACAGATACGCAGTATTTT
TRBD1,TRBV27,.,TRBJ2-7,CASNPGDRGYEQYF,TGTGCCAGCAATCCCGGGGACAGGGGATACGAGCAGTACTTC
.,TRBV5-1,once,TRBJ2-1,CASSLNRGGNEQFF,TGCGCCAGCAGCTTGAACAGGGGAGGCAATGAGCAGTTCTTC
.,TRBV11-2,.,TRBJ2-1,CASSLAAYEQFF,TGTGCCAGCAGCTTAGCAGCGTATGAGCAGTTCTTC
.,TRBV28,.,TRBJ2-3,CASSPRPSPRAYTQYF,TGTGCCAGCAGTCCCCGCCCTAGCCCCCGGGCATATACGCAGTATTTT
.,TRBV6-5,.,TRBJ1-3,CASSPSEGYGNTIYF,TGTGCCAGCAGTCCCTCCGAGGGCTACGGAAACACCATATATTTT
.,TRBV6-5,.,TRBJ1-1,CASTPGRVGTEAFF,TGTGCCAGCACCCCCGGGAGGGTAGGCACTGAAGCTTTCTTT
.,TRBV5-4,.,TRBJ1-4,CASSPASGGLTNEKLFF,TGTGCCAGCAGCCCCGCTTCGGGGGGGCTAACTAATGAAAAACTGTTTTTT
TRBD1,TRBV3-1/TRBV3-2,.,TRBJ1-2,CASSQDLIVQGMGGYTF,TGTGCCAGCAGCCAAGATCTAATCGTACAGGGGATGGGCGGCTACACCTTC
TRBD2,TRBV4-2,.,TRBJ2-5,CASSQNGRGGQETQYF,TGTGCCAGCAGCCAAAACGGGCGGGGGGGCCAAGAGACCCAGTACTTC
.,TRBV15,few,TRBJ2-3,CATSREGGLGSDTQYF,TGTGCCACCAGCAGAGAAGGCGGACTGGGGTCGGATACGCAGTATTTT
TRBD2,TRBV5-1,.,TRBJ2-7,CASSLDGGGSSYEQYF,TGCGCCAGCAGCTTGGATGGCGGGGGTAGCTCCTACGAGCAGTACTTC
TRBD2,TRBV7-6,.,TRBJ2-5,CASTLGAAGGRQETQYF,TGTGCCAGCACCCTGGGGGCTGCGGGGGGCCGCCAAGAGACCCAGTACTTC
.,TRBV6-4,.,TRBJ1-2,CASSDTGQALYGYTF,TGTGCCAGCAGTGACACTGGGCAGGCCCTCTATGGCTACACCTTC
.,TRBV5-4,.,TRBJ2-2,CASSPTGGQGRAGELFF,TGTGCCAGCAGCCCCACTGGGGGCCAGGGGCGGGCCGGGGAGCTGTTTTTT
TRBD1,TRBV10-2,once,TRBJ2-7,CASSGLLDRERDEQYF,TGCGCCAGCAGTGGCTTACTAGACAGGGAAAGGGACGAGCAGTACTTC
.,TRBV5-6,.,TRBJ2-2,CASSLRDSYTGELFF,TGTGCCAGCAGCCTGCGGGACAGCTACACCGGGGAGCTGTTTTTT
TRBD1,TRBV9,.,TRBJ1-2,CASSAQGGAWGYTF,TGTGCCAGCAGCGCACAGGGGGGGGCCTGGGGCTACACCTTC
.,TRBV7-2,.,TRBJ1-6,CASRMDRNSPLHF,TGTGCCAGCAGGATGGACAGAAATTCACCCCTCCACTTT
.,TRBV3-1/TRBV3-2,.,TRBJ1-6,CASSQDHGGSPLHF,TGTGCCAGCAGCCAAGATCACGGGGGATCACCCCTCCACTTT
TRBD1,TRBV19,.,TRBJ1-2,CASSTDREGHGYTF,TGTGCCAGTAGTACAGACAGGGAGGGCCATGGCTACACCTTC
.,TRBV18,.,TRBJ1-5,CASSPNAGRFQPQHF,TGTGCCAGCTCGCCGAACGCGGGGCGCTTCCAGCCCCAGCATTTT
.,TRBV6-6,.,TRBJ1-5,CASSTMGGNQPQHF,TGTGCCAGCAGCACCATGGGAGGCAATCAGCCCCAGCATTTT
.,TRBV6-5,.,TRBJ1-2,CASGAREFYGYTF,TGTGCCAGCGGGGCCAGGGAATTCTATGGCTACACCTTC
.,TRBV2,.,TRBJ1-2,CASRGTGIYGYTF,TGTGCCAGCAGGGGAACAGGGATCTATGGCTACACCTTC
.,TRBV2,.,TRBJ1-1,CATREGTGTEAFF,TGTGCCACCAGGGAGGGGACTGGAACTGAAGCTTTCTTT
.,TRBV15,.,TRBJ1-5,CATSRGQYSNQPQHF,TGTGCCACCAGCAGAGGACAATATAGCAATCAGCCCCAGCATTTT
.,TRBV19,.,TRBJ2-1,CASRIKSEQFF,TGTGCCAGTAGGATCAAGAGTGAGCAGTTCTTC
TRBD1,TRBV20-1,.,TRBJ1-6,CSASFLGTGVYSPLHF,TGCAGTGCTAGTTTCTTGGGGACAGGGGTTTACTCACCCCTCCACTTT
.,TRBV19,.,TRBJ2-3,CASSIAPRGGSGEYTDTQYF,TGTGCCAGTAGTATAGCCCCCCGAGGCGGTAGCGGAGAATACACAGATACGCAGTATTTT
TRBD2,TRBV3-1/TRBV3-2,.,TRBJ2-5,CASSQTGLAGSETQYF,TGTGCCAGCAGCCAAACGGGACTAGCGGGGTCAGAGACCCAGTACTTC
.,TRBV28,.,TRBJ1-4,CASSYTGGDEKLFF,TGTGCCAGCAGTTATACAGGCGGTGATGAAAAACTGTTTTTT
.,TRBV6-1,.,TRBJ1-2,CASSELYGYTF,TGTGCCAGCAGTGAACTCTATGGCTACACCTTC
.,TRBV3-1/TRBV3-2,.,TRBJ1-1,CASSPTGFSNTEAFF,TGTGCCAGCAGTCCGACAGGTTTTTCGAACACTGAAGCTTTCTTT
TRBD1,TRBV6-5,.,TRBJ1-3,CASSYSRGGATIYF,TGTGCCAGCAGTTACTCGAGAGGGGGCGCAACCATATATTTT